The 15 T cell receptor beta chains reported below all come from one sample, sequenced in a study of blood T cells in healthy people across ages. Primed by a sample-barcoded 5' primer and a J-beta primer mix, a second PCR proceeded for about 7 to 11 cycles. A single record per CDR3 protein comes from TCRdb applying MiXCR to the 5' RACE reads. The sample shows 700,000 to 800,000 distinct CDR3 sequences, about 40% of them seen only once. The source material was blood. The source is an older woman in good health.

The chain employs TRBV28 and TRBJ2-7, with D perhaps TRBD1 (6 bases). Germline V gives CDR1 MDHEN, CDR2 SYDVKM. The V end was cut by 3 bases, the J end by 1 base, with 16 bases between. CDR3 length: 16 residues. As DNA, the CDR3 is TGTGCCAGCAGTTTGCGAGCAGGGGTTGTATCCTACGAGCAGTACTTC. The encoded protein is CASSLRAGVVSYEQYF.

This clonotype has only a few counts. The genes are TRBV20-1 and TRBJ2-7; 7 bases are shared with TRBD2. CDR1 and CDR2 (germline): DFQATT, SNEGSKA (reference sequence). CDR3 length equals 12 residues. V dropped 5 bases and J dropped 2; count of bases not matched to a gene: 3. The CDR3 nucleotides read TGCAGTGCTGGGGGGAGGGCCTACGAGCAGTACTTC. It encodes CSAGGRAYEQYF.

The chain combines TRBV6-2 or TRBV6-3 with TRBJ1-2; 10 nucleotides align to TRBD1. CDR3 length equals 15 residues. Germline V CDR1 and CDR2: MNHEY, SVGEGT. Trimming removed 0 bases from V and 7 bases from J; junction bases left unmatched: 5. This chain's CDR3 is CASSYSTGGFSGYTF. CDR3 DNA sequence: TGTGCCAGCAGTTACTCGACAGGGGGCTTTAGTGGCTACACCTTC.

The rearrangement joins TRBV2 to TRBJ2-7; a weak D match, TRBD1 (5 bases). The CDR3 length is 13 residues. Germline-derived CDR1 and CDR2 are SNHLY and FYNNEI. With 8 bases removed from V and 4 bases from J, the gap between germline ends came to 15 bases. CDR3 sequence: CASQTVYSYEQYF. CDR3 in DNA: TGTGCCAGCCAGACAGTATATAGTTACGAGCAGTACTTC.

The rearrangement joins TRBV27 to TRBJ1-2; weak D call: TRBD1 (5 bases). Trimming left V 5 bases short and J 8 bases short, with 15 bases between. The length of the CDR3 is 13 residues. The V gene's germline CDR1 is MNHEY and CDR2 SMNVEV (reference sequence). The CDR3 protein is CASSLRGFGGYTF. CDR3 DNA: TGTGCCAGCAGTCTCCGGGGGTTTGGGGGCTACACCTTC.

This chain joins TRBV4-3 and TRBJ2-3; 10 bases map to TRBD2. The CDR3 length is 17 residues. Germline assignment: CDR1 LGHNA and CDR2 YSLEER. With 0 bases clipped from V and 8 bases from J, the junction kept 11 bases outside the gene matches. CDR3: CASSQDVGTSVRGTQYF. The CDR3 bases are TGCGCCAGCAGCCAAGATGTAGGGACTAGCGTCCGTGGTACGCAGTATTTT.

The chain employs TRBV20-1 and TRBJ2-1, with D tentatively TRBD2 (5 bases). CDR3 length: 13 amino acids. CDR1 DFQATT and CDR2 SNEGSKA come from the germline V gene (reference sequence). Deletions cut 2 bases from V and 5 bases from J, with 10 bases between. The CDR3 DNA reads TGCAGTGCTAGAATCGACGGGAACAATGAGCAGTTCTTC. It yields the protein CSARIDGNNEQFF.

The J gene is TRBJ2-1, the V gene TRBV4-1; no reliable D call. Trimming removed 1 base at V and 8 bases at J, with 9 bases between. Germline CDR1 and CDR2: MGHRA and YSYEKL. The CDR3 extends over 13 amino acids. CDR3 residues: CASSQVVTYEQFF. The CDR3 DNA reads TGCGCCAGCAGCCAAGTGGTTACATATGAGCAGTTCTTC.

Remarks on this clonotype: Just one base apart from a much larger clone, this may be a read error. This chain connects TRBV29-1 to TRBJ2-1, with 10 nucleotides matching TRBD1. CDR1 SQVTM and CDR2 ANQGSEA come from the germline V gene. V shed 2 bases and J 13 bases; nucleotides not matched to a gene: 11. There are 14 residues in the CDR3. CDR3 amino acids: CSVERDRGQETQFF. The CDR3 coding sequence is TGCAGCGTTGAAAGGGACAGGGGCCAAGAGACCCAGTTCTTC.

The table lists this clonotype with a count of one. The V gene is TRBV7-6, the J gene TRBJ2-6; possibly TRBD1 or TRBD2 for D (5 bases each). CDR1 and CDR2 from the germline V gene are SGHVS and FNYEAQ. Trimming cost V 5 bases and J 2 bases, with 13 bases left between them. The CDR3 consists of 16 residues. The CDR3 DNA follows: TGTGCCAGCAGCCGGGACGAGCAAACTGGGGCCAACGTCCTGACTTTC. Translation: CASSRDEQTGANVLTF.

V and J are TRBV29-1 and TRBJ2-5; 12 nucleotides agree with TRBD2. Per germline, CDR1 SQVTM and CDR2 ANQGSEA. The CDR3 consists of 16 residues. Germline trimming cut 3 bases from V and 5 bases from J; bases unmatched to any gene: 10. CDR3: CSVEGLAGLGRETQYF. CDR3 DNA sequence: TGCAGCGTTGAGGGACTAGCGGGCCTGGGGCGCGAGACCCAGTACTTC.

This clonotype appeared many times. The chain employs TRBV27 and TRBJ2-7; D not resolved. The CDR3 has 14 residues. V lost 2 bases and J lost 2, with 10 bases in between. Germline V gene lookup returns CDR1 MNHEY and CDR2 SMNVEV (reference sequence). The CDR3 DNA follows: TGTGCCAGCAGTTTACGAAGCATGACCTACGAGCAGTACTTC. This encodes CASSLRSMTYEQYF.

The chain combines TRBV20-1 with TRBJ1-5; 9 bases match TRBD1. The CDR3 spans 13 residues. The V segment lost 5 bases and the J segment 4 bases; nucleotides outside the gene matches: 3. Germline loops: CDR1 DFQATT, CDR2 SNEGSKA (reference sequence). The CDR3 nucleotides are TGCAGTGCTCAAGGACAGGGGAATCAGCCCCAGCATTTT. Its protein is CSAQGQGNQPQHF.

The chain couples TRBV5-1 to TRBJ1-3, with 7 bases identical to TRBD1. V dropped 0 bases and J dropped 0; count of bases not matched to a gene: 6. The germline gives CDR1 SGHRS, CDR2 YFSETQ. The CDR3 consists of 17 residues. The DNA of the CDR3 is TGCGCCAGCAGCTTGGGACCCAACAGGGGCTCTGGAAACACCATATATTTT. The encoded protein is CASSLGPNRGSGNTIYF.

On this clonotype: A much larger clone lies a single base off, so this may be a read error. The J gene is TRBJ2-1, the V gene TRBV2; the D gene is possibly TRBD2 (5 bases). CDR1 SNHLY and CDR2 FYNNEI come from the germline V gene. The ends were cut back, 6 bases at V and 5 bases at J, with 14 bases in the middle. The CDR3 has 14 amino acids. CDR3 nucleotides: TGTGCCAGCAGCTCGGGAAGGACCAACAATGAGCAGTTCTTC. As protein: CASSSGRTNNEQFF.